The 19 T cell receptor beta chains below were found in one sample sequenced in a study of patients and donors after allogeneic stem cell transplantation. TCRdb called the RT-PCR reads again in MiXCR, with one record for every CDR3 protein. The repertoire holds about 24,000 distinct CDR3 sequences, about 42% seen once, with around 80% in the top ten. Input material: blood, either unsorted or a sorted T cell fraction (not recorded which). The receptors were gathered from a human donor who was either an allogeneic HSCT recipient or a stem cell or donor lymphocyte infusion donor (not recorded which). It is not recorded whose cells these are; they may come from a transplant donor.

The rearrangement uses TRBV4-2 and TRBJ2-3, with D unresolved. V lost 4 bases and J lost 3, with 8 bases in between. The CDR3 runs 13 residues. Germline CDR1 reads LGHNA; CDR2 reads YNFKEQ. The CDR3 loop is CASSLLMTDTQYF. The CDR3 DNA is TGTGCCAGCAGCCTGTTGATGACAGATACGCAGTATTTT.

The chain carries TRBV5-6 and TRBJ1-2, with TRBD1 as a possible D gene (5 bases). The CDR3 spans 16 residues. Trimming stripped 4 bases from V and 5 bases from J, with 21 bases between. Germline CDR1 is SGHDT and CDR2 is YYEEEE. The CDR3 DNA sequence: TGTGCCAGCAGCACCCCGGGACCACAGTGGGTTTATGGCTACACCTTC. This gives the protein CASSTPGPQWVYGYTF.

V is TRBV2 and J is TRBJ1-4; D possibly corresponds to TRBD1 (6 bases). Deletions cut 7 bases from V and 8 bases from J, with 14 bases between. This CDR3 has 13 residues. Germline V gives CDR1 SNHLY, CDR2 FYNNEI. For the CDR3, the DNA is TGTGCCAGCATTTGGGGGCGATACGAAAAACTGTTTTTT. Protein: CASIWGRYEKLFF.

The rearrangement links TRBV2 to TRBJ2-7; no clear D. From germline, CDR1 is SNHLY and CDR2 FYNNEI. This CDR3 is 11 amino acids long. Trimming took off 6 bases at V and 3 bases at J, with 6 bases between the two ends. The chain's CDR3 is CASSLNYEQYF. The CDR3 nucleotides read TGTGCCAGCAGCCTGAACTACGAGCAGTACTTC.

This clonotype was counted only a few times. This chain joins TRBV6-5 and TRBJ2-3, with 10 positions matching TRBD2. The CDR3 contains 15 residues. Germline CDR1 and CDR2: MNHEY and SVGAGI. V was clipped by 7 bases and J by 4 bases; unmatched bases: 8. The DNA of the CDR3 is TGTGCCAGCAAATTAGCGGGAGGTCCGTCAGATACGCAGTATTTT. This codes for CASKLAGGPSDTQYF.

This chain joins TRBV11-3 and TRBJ2-2, with TRBD1 matching 7 bases. J gave up 6 bases and V 5 bases, and 6 bases lay outside the gene matches. The V gene's germline CDR1 is SGHNT and CDR2 YENEEA. The CDR3 contains 14 residues. CDR3 nucleotides: TGTGCCAGCAGCGCCCGACAGGGCCCCGGGGAGCTGTTTTTT. Its protein product is CASSARQGPGELFF.

DNA of the CDR3: TGCAGCGTGGAGACAGCTACGGATGGCTACACCTTC. Residues: CSVETATDGYTF. The chain links TRBV29-1 to TRBJ1-2; D may be TRBD1 (5 bases). The germline V and J ends were trimmed by 6 bases and 6 bases, with 14 bases remaining between them. Germline values: CDR1 SQVTM, CDR2 ANQGSEA. The CDR3 runs to 12 residues.

The V and J genes are TRBV12-3 or TRBV12-4 and TRBJ1-2; the D is unclear. The CDR3 covers 11 residues. V was shortened by 6 bases and J by 8 bases, with 10 bases between the two germline ends. CDR3 bases: TGTGCCAGCAGCGCAGCAAGCGGCTACACCTTC. This gives the protein CASSAASGYTF.

Only a few counts were recorded for this clonotype. The rearrangement uses TRBV18 and TRBJ2-4; unclear D gene. V lost 3 bases and J lost 7, with 13 bases in between. The CDR3 loop spans 14 amino acids. CDR1 and CDR2 from the germline V gene are KGHSH and LQKENI. CDR3 region: CASSPDGQFNIQYF. CDR3 in DNA: TGTGCCAGCTCACCGGACGGCCAGTTTAACATTCAGTACTTC.

This clonotype was seen at least ten times. The J gene is TRBJ1-1, the V gene TRBV7-9, with D unclear. The CDR3 consists of 14 residues. Germline-derived CDR1 and CDR2 are SEHNR and FQNEAQ (reference sequence). V was shortened by 5 bases and J by 1 base, with 11 bases between the two germline ends. CDR3 coding DNA: TGTGCCAGCAGCCCTCGGACGTCGAACACTGAAGCTTTCTTT. This sequence encodes CASSPRTSNTEAFF. Combining the CDR3 with reference TRBV7-9 and TRBJ1-1 gives the whole variable domain DTGVSQNPRHKITKRGQNVTFRCDPISEHNRLYWYRQTLGQGPEFLTYFQNEAQLEKSRLLSDRFSAERPKGSFSTLEIQRTEQGDSAMYLCASSPRTSNTEAFFGQGTRLTVV.

This clonotype was observed a few times. The rearrangement links TRBV12-3 or TRBV12-4 to TRBJ2-3; no reliable D call. Trimming removed 2 bases at V and 2 bases at J, with 11 bases between. The CDR3 extends over 15 amino acids. The DNA for the CDR3 is TGTGCCAGCAGTTTACTGTTTGGCCCCACAGATACGCAGTATTTT. Amino acid sequence: CASSLLFGPTDTQYF.

This chain joins TRBV6-5 and TRBJ1-5; a possible D gene is TRBD1 (6 bases). The CDR3 is 15 residues long. The V gene lost 6 bases and the J gene lost 1 base, with 13 bases spanning the gap. CDR1 and CDR2 from the germline V gene are MNHEY and SVGAGI. CDR3 amino acids: CASSRKTGSNQPQHF. CDR3 sequence (DNA): TGTGCCAGCAGCCGAAAGACAGGAAGCAATCAGCCCCAGCATTTT.

V is TRBV5-1 and J is TRBJ1-1, with 10 bases identical to TRBD1. The CDR3 runs to 15 residues. Germline assignment: CDR1 SGHRS and CDR2 YFSETQ. The J segment lost 4 bases and the V segment lost 0 bases, leaving 3 bases of the junction unmatched. The CDR3 loop is CASSLGDRGLTEAFF. As DNA, the CDR3 is TGCGCCAGCAGCTTGGGGGACAGGGGTCTCACTGAAGCTTTCTTT.

This clonotype was observed a few times. This chain links TRBV5-1 with TRBJ1-2; D is perhaps TRBD1 (6 bases). This CDR3 region has 15 residues. V gave up 2 bases and J gave up 0 bases, with 11 bases separating them. Looked up from germline, CDR1 is SGHRS and CDR2 is YFSETQ. CDR3 nucleotides: TGCGCCAGCAGCTTAGGGACAACGCCTAACTATGGCTACACCTTC. This gives the protein CASSLGTTPNYGYTF. The full variable domain, in which reference TRBV5-1 and TRBJ1-2 provide the parts outside the CDR3, is KAGVTQTPRYLIKTRGQQVTLSCSPISGHRSVSWYQQTPGQGLQFLFEYFSETQRNKGNFPGRFSGRQFSNSRSEMNVSTLELGDSALYLCASSLGTTPNYGYTFGSGTRLTVV.

This chain joins TRBV9 and TRBJ2-7, with unresolved D. The germline gives CDR1 SGDLS, CDR2 YYNGEE. Trimming cost V 3 bases and J 0 bases, with 4 bases left between them. The CDR3 totals 12 residues. The CDR3 loop is CASSDNSYEQYF. In DNA, the CDR3 is TGTGCCAGCAGCGACAACTCCTACGAGCAGTACTTC.

The V gene is TRBV6-5, the J gene TRBJ2-3; D is unclear. The V and J ends lost 5 bases and 0 bases respectively, with 6 bases between them. This CDR3 has 13 residues. CDR1 and CDR2 (germline): MNHEY, SVGAGI. The CDR3 spells CASSPPSTDTQYF. The CDR3 nucleotides are TGTGCCAGCAGTCCCCCAAGCACAGATACGCAGTATTTT.

This clonotype was observed a handful of times. The J gene is TRBJ1-5, the V gene TRBV7-9, with D unresolved. V shed 0 bases and J shed 3 bases, with 9 bases lying between them. The CDR3 runs 15 residues. CDR1 SEHNR and CDR2 FQNEAQ come from the germline V gene (reference sequence). The CDR3 protein is CASSLAGRVNQPQHF. The DNA of the CDR3 is TGTGCCAGCAGCTTAGCGGGGAGGGTCAATCAGCCCCAGCATTTT.

The table lists this clonotype with a count of one. This chain connects TRBV12-3 or TRBV12-4 to TRBJ1-3; weak D call: TRBD1 (6 bases). The V gene lost 10 bases and the J gene lost 2 bases, with 12 bases spanning the gap. The CDR3 spans 13 residues. CDR3 protein: CAIRTGTGNTIYF. CDR3 in DNA: TGTGCCATCCGTACAGGGACTGGAAACACCATATATTTT.

The J gene is TRBJ1-1, the V gene TRBV10-2, with D perhaps TRBD1 (6 bases). There are 14 residues in the CDR3. The V gene lost 7 bases and the J gene lost 2 bases, with 14 bases spanning the gap. Germline V gene data show CDR1 as WSHSY and CDR2 as SAAADI. The CDR3 DNA sequence: TGCGCCAGCAAAAGAACAGGGACCAACACTGAAGCTTTCTTT. Translation: CASKRTGTNTEAFF.